These 8 T cell receptor beta chains originate from one sample sequenced in a study of cytomegalovirus exposure and HLA in healthy donors. Primers included in the PCR were 60 Vbeta and 13 Jbeta primers. Method: immunoSEQ multiplex PCR; TCRdb's copy keeps in-frame clones and lacks some. There are 130,000 to 150,000 clones in the sample; about 80% occur only once, and 2.4% lies in the top ten. The sample consisted of PBMCs. The receptors were gathered from a woman aged 18-30 years in good health and CMV-seropositive.

V is TRBV5-1 and J is TRBJ2-3, with TRBD1 identical over 9 bases. CDR1 and CDR2 from the germline V gene are SGHRS and YFSETQ. The trim removed 4 bases at V and 0 bases at J, leaving 9 bases unmatched. This CDR3 spans 17 amino acids. The CDR3, as DNA: TGCGCCAGCAGCCTAGGGACAGGGAAGTTAAGCACAGATACGCAGTATTTT. It yields the protein CASSLGTGKLSTDTQYF. Supplemented by reference TRBV5-1 and TRBJ2-3, the full variable domain reads KAGVTQTPRYLIKTRGQQVTLSCSPISGHRSVSWYQQTPGQGLQFLFEYFSETQRNKGNFPGRFSGRQFSNSRSEMNVSTLELGDSALYLCASSLGTGKLSTDTQYFGPGTRLTVL.

The chain couples TRBV6-4 to TRBJ2-2; TRBD1 might be the D (6 bases). The germline CDR1 and CDR2 sequences are MRHNA and SNTAGT. The CDR3 spans 13 residues. Trimming stripped 3 bases from V and 6 bases from J, with 8 bases between. CDR3 residues: CASSEGGAGELFF. For the CDR3, the DNA is TGTGCCAGCAGTGAAGGGGGTGCCGGGGAGCTGTTTTTT.

This chain links TRBV5-1 with TRBJ2-3, with a weak D call TRBD1 (6 bases). The CDR3 contains 17 residues. The V gene's germline CDR1 is SGHRS and CDR2 YFSETQ. V lost 0 bases and J lost 0, with 14 bases in between. CDR3 sequence reads: CASSLDPTGFSTDTQYF. The CDR3 coding sequence is TGCGCCAGCAGCTTGGACCCGACAGGATTTAGCACAGATACGCAGTATTTT.

The J gene is TRBJ1-2, the V gene TRBV7-2; no definite D call. CDR1 is SGHTA, CDR2 FQGNSA, per germline. The CDR3 has 13 amino acids. Trimming shortened V by 4 bases and J by 7 bases, and 13 bases separated the two germline ends. CDR3 residues: CASSSSGRLGYTF. CDR3 bases: TGTGCCAGCAGCTCATCCGGTAGACTTGGCTACACCTTC.

This clone was found once. CDR3 residues: CASSSLGLAGDSSYNEQFF. CDR3 sequence (DNA): TGTGCCAGCAGCTCCCTGGGACTAGCGGGGGATAGCTCCTACAATGAGCAGTTCTTC. The V and J genes are TRBV5-6 and TRBJ2-1; 14 bases fit TRBD2. This CDR3 has 19 residues. Unmatched junction bases numbered 8, after V lost 3 bases and J lost 0 bases. Per germline, CDR1 SGHDT and CDR2 YYEEEE.

This chain joins TRBV14 and TRBJ1-6; 8 bases fit TRBD1. This CDR3 contains 13 residues. Per the germline V gene, CDR1 is SGHDN and CDR2 is FVKESK. The junction had 8 bases not matched to a gene; V was cut back by 4 bases and J by 15 bases. In DNA, the CDR3 is TGTGCCAGCAGCCGAAAAGCCGGACAGGGCCTCCACTTT. Its protein product is CASSRKAGQGLHF.

V usage is TRBV9 and J usage is TRBJ1-2, with TRBD1 matching 10 bases. The V gene's germline CDR1 is SGDLS and CDR2 YYNGEE. The length of the CDR3 is 14 residues. V was pared by 3 bases and J by 7 bases, with 6 bases of the junction left unmatched. CDR3 sequence (DNA): TGTGCCAGCAGCGCGGGACAGGGGTTGGGTGGCTACACCTTC. As protein: CASSAGQGLGGYTF.

This clone was detected only a few times. The V gene is TRBV5-6, the J gene TRBJ1-5, with TRBD1 identical over 7 bases. The CDR3 length is 15 residues. Germline V lookup: CDR1 SGHDT, CDR2 YYEEEE. V shed 0 bases and J 3 bases; nucleotides not matched to a gene: 3. The CDR3 DNA reads as TGTGCCAGCAGCTTGGGACAGGGATACAATCAGCCCCAGCATTTT. Amino acids: CASSLGQGYNQPQHF.